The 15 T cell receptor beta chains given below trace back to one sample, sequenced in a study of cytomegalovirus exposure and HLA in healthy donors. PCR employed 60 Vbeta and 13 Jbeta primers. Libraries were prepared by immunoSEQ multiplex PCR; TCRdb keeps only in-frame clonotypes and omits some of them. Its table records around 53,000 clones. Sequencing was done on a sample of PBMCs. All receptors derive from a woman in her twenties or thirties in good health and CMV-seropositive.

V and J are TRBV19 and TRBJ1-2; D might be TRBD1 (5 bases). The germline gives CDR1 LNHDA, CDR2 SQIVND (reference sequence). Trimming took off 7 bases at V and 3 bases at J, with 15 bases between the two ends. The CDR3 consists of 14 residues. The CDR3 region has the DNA TGTGCCAGTACCATGAACGCCAGGGACTATGGCTACACCTTC. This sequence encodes CASTMNARDYGYTF.

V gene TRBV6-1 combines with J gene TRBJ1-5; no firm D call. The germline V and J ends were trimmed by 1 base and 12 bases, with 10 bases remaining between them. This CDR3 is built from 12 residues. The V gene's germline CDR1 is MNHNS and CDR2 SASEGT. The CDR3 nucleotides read TGTGCCAGCAGTGAAGGTCGCGGGGACCAGCATTTT. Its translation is CASSEGRGDQHF.

This CDR3 reads CASSWPDRGTGELFF. The CDR3 region has the DNA TGTGCCAGCAGTTGGCCTGACAGGGGCACCGGGGAGCTGTTTTTT. The rearrangement joins TRBV6-5 to TRBJ2-2; 8 positions match TRBD1. After removal of 4 bases from V and 4 bases from J, the junction contained 5 bases not matched to a gene. Germline V gene lookup returns CDR1 MNHEY and CDR2 SVGAGI. The CDR3 runs to 15 residues.

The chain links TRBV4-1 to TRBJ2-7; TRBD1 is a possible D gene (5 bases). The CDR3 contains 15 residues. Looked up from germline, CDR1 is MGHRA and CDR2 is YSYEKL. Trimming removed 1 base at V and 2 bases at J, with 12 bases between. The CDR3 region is CASSQGRGRAYEQYF. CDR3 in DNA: TGCGCCAGCAGCCAAGGTAGGGGTCGCGCCTACGAGCAGTACTTC.

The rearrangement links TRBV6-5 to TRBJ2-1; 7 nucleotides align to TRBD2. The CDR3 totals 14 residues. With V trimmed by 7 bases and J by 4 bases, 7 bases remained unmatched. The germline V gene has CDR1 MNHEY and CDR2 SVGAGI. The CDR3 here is CASTGLGVYNEQFF. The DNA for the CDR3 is TGTGCCAGCACCGGACTAGGGGTATACAATGAGCAGTTCTTC.

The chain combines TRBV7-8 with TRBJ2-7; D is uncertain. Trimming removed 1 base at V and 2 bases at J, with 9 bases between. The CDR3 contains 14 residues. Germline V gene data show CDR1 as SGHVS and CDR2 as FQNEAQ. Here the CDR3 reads CASSLDGLPYEQYF. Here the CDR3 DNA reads TGTGCCAGCAGCTTAGATGGGCTACCCTACGAGCAGTACTTC. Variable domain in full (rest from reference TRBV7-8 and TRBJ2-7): GAGVSQSPRYKVAKRGQDVALRCDPISGHVSLFWYQQALGQGPEFLTYFQNEAQLDKSGLPSDRFFAERPEGSVSTLKIQRTQQEDSAVYLCASSLDGLPYEQYFGPGTRLTVT.

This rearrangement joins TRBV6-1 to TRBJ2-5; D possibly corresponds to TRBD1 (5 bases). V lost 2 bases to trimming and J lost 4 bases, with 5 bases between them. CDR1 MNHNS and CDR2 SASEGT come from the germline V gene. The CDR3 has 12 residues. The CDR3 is CASSERGETQYF. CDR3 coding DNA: TGTGCCAGCAGTGAAAGGGGAGAGACCCAGTACTTC.

CDR3: CASSPRQGSPLHF. Here the CDR3 DNA reads TGTGCCAGCAGCCCTCGCCAGGGCTCACCCCTCCACTTT. This chain joins TRBV9 and TRBJ1-6, with D possibly matching TRBD1 (5 bases). In germline, CDR1 is SGDLS, CDR2 YYNGEE. The CDR3 loop spans 13 amino acids. V was cut by 4 bases and J by 10 bases, with 12 bases left in between.

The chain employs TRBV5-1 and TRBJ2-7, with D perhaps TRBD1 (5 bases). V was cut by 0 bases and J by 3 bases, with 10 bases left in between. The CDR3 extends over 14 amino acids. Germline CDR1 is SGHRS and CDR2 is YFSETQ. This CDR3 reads CASSLDWGNYEQYF. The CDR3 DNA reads TGCGCCAGCAGCTTGGACTGGGGCAACTACGAGCAGTACTTC.

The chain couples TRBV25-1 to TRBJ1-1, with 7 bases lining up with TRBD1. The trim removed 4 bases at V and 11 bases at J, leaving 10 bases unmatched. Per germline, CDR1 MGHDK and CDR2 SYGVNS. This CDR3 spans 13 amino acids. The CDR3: CASSGRRQGRAFF. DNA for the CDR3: TGTGCCAGCAGTGGGAGGAGACAGGGCCGCGCTTTCTTT.

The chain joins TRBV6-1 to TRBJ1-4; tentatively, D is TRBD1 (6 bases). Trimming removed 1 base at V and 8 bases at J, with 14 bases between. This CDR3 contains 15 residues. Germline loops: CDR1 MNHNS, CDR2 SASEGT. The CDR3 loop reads CASSEVGDTGEKLFF. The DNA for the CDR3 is TGTGCCAGCAGTGAAGTCGGGGACACCGGGGAAAAACTGTTTTTT.

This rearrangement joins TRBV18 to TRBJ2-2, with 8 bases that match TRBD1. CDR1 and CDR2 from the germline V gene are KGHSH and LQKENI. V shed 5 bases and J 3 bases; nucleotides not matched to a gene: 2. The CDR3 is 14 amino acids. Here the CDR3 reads CASSTTGDTGELFF. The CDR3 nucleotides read TGTGCCAGCTCAACGACAGGGGACACCGGGGAGCTGTTTTTT.

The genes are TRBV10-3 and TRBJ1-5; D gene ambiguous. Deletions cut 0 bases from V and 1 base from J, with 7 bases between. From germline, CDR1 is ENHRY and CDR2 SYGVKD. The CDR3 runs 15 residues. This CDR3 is CAISESHLSNQPQHF. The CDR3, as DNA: TGTGCCATCAGTGAGTCCCACTTAAGCAATCAGCCCCAGCATTTT.

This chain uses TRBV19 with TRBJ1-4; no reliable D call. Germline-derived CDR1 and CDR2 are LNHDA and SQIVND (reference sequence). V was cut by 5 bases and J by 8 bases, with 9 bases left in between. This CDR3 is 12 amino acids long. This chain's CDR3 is CASSLVEEKLFF. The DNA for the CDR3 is TGTGCCAGTAGTCTGGTGGAGGAAAAACTGTTTTTT.

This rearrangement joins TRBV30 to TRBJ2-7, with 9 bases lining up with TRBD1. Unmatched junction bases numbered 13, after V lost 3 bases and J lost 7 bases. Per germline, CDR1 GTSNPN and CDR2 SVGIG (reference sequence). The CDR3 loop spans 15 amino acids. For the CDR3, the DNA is TGTGCCTGGAGACCCCGGGACAGGGCTGTTAGTGAGCAGTACTTC. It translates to CAWRPRDRAVSEQYF.